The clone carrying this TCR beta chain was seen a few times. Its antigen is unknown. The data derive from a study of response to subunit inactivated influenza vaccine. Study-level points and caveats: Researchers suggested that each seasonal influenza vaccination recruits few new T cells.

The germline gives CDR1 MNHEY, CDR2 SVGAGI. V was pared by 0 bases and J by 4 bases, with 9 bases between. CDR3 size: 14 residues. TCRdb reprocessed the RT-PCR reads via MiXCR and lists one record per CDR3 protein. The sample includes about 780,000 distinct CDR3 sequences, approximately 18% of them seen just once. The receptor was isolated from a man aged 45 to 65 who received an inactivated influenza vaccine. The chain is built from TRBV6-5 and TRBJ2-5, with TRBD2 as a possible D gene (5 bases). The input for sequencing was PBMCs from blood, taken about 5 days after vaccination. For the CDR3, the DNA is TGTGCCAGCAGTTACTCAGGGAGCGGAGAGACCCAGTACTTC. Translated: CASSYSGSGETQYF.